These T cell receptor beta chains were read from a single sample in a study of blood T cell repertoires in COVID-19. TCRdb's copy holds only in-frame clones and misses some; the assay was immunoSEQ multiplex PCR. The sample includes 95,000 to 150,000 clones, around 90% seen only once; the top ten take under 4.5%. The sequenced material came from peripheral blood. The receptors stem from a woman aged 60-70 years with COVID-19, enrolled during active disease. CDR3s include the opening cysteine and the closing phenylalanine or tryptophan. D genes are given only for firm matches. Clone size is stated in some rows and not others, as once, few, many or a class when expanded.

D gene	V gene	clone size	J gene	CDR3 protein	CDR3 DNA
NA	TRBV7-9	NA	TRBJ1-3	CASSSNGGGRNTIYF	TGTGCCAGCAGCTCCAATGGTGGTGGCCGAAACACCATATATTTT
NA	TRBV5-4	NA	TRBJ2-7	CASSLVGADEQYF	TGTGCCAGCAGCTTGGTGGGGGCCGACGAGCAGTACTTC
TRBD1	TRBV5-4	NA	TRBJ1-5	CASSRDSSQPQHF	TGTGCCAGCAGTCGGGACAGCTCACAGCCCCAGCATTTT
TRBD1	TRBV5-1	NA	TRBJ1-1	CASSLEGTGIGNTEAFF	TGCGCCAGCAGCTTGGAAGGGACAGGGATCGGGAACACTGAAGCTTTCTTT
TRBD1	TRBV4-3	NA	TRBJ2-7	CASSQMTAGTGSEQYF	TGCGCCAGCAGCCAAATGACAGCAGGGACAGGGAGTGAGCAGTACTTC
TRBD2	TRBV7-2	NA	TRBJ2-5	CASNLAGGQETQYF	TGTGCCAGCAATCTAGCGGGGGGGCAAGAGACCCAGTACTTC
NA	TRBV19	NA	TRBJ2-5	CASSKMSSVPETQYF	TGTGCCAGTAGTAAAATGAGCTCGGTCCCAGAGACCCAGTACTTC
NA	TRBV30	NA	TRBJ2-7	CAWSVRQASEQYF	TGTGCCTGGAGTGTACGACAGGCAAGCGAGCAGTACTTC
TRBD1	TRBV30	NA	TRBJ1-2	CAWSDLGQGGYGYTF	TGTGCCTGGAGTGATCTAGGACAGGGGGGCTATGGCTACACCTTC
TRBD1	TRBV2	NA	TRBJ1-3	CASSGTGGSGNTIYF	TGTGCCAGCAGTGGAACAGGGGGCTCTGGAAACACCATATATTTT
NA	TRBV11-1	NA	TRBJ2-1	CASSLAQRVLPAEQFF	TGTGCCAGCAGCTTGGCACAGCGGGTCCTTCCGGCTGAGCAGTTCTTC
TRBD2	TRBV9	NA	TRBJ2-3	CASSVDLGLVTDTQYF	TGTGCCAGCAGCGTAGACTTAGGACTAGTCACAGATACGCAGTATTTT
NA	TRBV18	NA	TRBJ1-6	CASSPERVDNSPLHF	TGTGCCAGCTCACCGGAGAGAGTAGATAATTCACCCCTCCACTTT
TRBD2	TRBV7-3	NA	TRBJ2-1	CASSQSGLAETVNEQFF	TGTGCCAGCAGCCAATCGGGACTAGCGGAGACAGTCAATGAGCAGTTCTTC
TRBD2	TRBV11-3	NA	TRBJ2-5	CASSLDYAGDQQETQYF	TGTGCCAGCAGCTTAGACTATGCGGGGGACCAACAAGAGACCCAGTACTTC
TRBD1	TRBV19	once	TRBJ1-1	CASSLEGQPNTEAFF	TGTGCCAGTAGTCTCGAGGGACAGCCGAACACTGAAGCTTTCTTT
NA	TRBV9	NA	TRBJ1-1	CASSRSAPRGTEAFF	TGTGCCAGCAGCCGTTCCGCCCCTCGAGGGACTGAAGCTTTCTTT
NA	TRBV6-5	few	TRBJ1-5	CASSYSGTSNQPQHF	TGTGCCAGCAGTTACTCTGGGACATCTAATCAGCCCCAGCATTTT
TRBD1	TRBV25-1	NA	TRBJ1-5	CASSSGQAYGQPQHF	TGTGCCAGCAGTTCGGGACAGGCCTATGGTCAGCCCCAGCATTTT
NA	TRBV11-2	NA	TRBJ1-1	CASSLSAGMNTEAFF	TGTGCCAGCAGCTTAAGTGCGGGAATGAACACTGAAGCTTTCTTT
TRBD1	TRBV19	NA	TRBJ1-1	CASSTSGTVNTEAFF	TGTGCCAGTAGTACCTCCGGGACAGTGAACACTGAAGCTTTCTTT
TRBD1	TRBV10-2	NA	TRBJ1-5	CASSELGQGVNQPQHF	TGCGCCAGCAGTGAGTTGGGACAGGGGGTCAATCAGCCCCAGCATTTT
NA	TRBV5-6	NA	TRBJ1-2	CASSLGRRDYGYTF	TGTGCCAGCAGCTTGGGTCGGAGAGACTATGGCTACACCTTC
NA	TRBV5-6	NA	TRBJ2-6	CASSFPSGTGANVLTF	TGTGCCAGCAGCTTTCCTTCAGGAACTGGGGCCAACGTCCTGACTTTC
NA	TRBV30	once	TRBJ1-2	CAWSAGIMSGYTF	TGTGCCTGGAGTGCGGGGATTATGTCGGGCTACACCTTC
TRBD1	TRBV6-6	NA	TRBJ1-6	CASMEGALYNSPLHF	TGTGCCAGCATGGAGGGGGCCCTGTATAATTCACCCCTCCACTTT
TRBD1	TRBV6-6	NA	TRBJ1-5	CASSRGTEQGLGQPQHF	TGTGCCAGCAGTCGGGGCACGGAACAGGGGTTAGGTCAGCCCCAGCATTTT
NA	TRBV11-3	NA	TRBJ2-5	CASSLDNSPETQYF	TGTGCCAGCAGCTTAGATAACTCCCCAGAGACCCAGTACTTC
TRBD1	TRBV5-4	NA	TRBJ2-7	CASSRPGTGPNEQYF	TGTGCCAGCAGCCGTCCCGGGACAGGGCCGAACGAGCAGTACTTC
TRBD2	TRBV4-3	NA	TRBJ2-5	CASSQDRGGGGVTQYF	TGCGCCAGCAGCCAAGATCGGGGGGGAGGCGGAGTGACCCAGTACTTC
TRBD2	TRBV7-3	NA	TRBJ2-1	CASSPSGGTYNEQFF	TGTGCCAGCAGCCCCAGCGGGGGGACCTACAATGAGCAGTTCTTC
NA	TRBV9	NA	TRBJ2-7	CASSAGTGYEQYF	TGTGCCAGCAGCGCGGGCACAGGGTACGAGCAGTACTTC
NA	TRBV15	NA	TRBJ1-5	CATSRWGEPTLSQPQHF	TGTGCCACCAGCAGGTGGGGGGAACCGACCCTCTCTCAGCCCCAGCATTTT
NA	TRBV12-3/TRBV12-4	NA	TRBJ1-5	CASSQASNQPQHF	TGTGCCAGCAGTCAGGCCAGCAATCAGCCCCAGCATTTT
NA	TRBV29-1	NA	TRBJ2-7	CSVAGVYEQYF	TGCAGCGTTGCGGGGGTCTACGAGCAGTACTTC
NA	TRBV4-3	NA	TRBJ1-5	CASSQDRGNQPQHF	TGCGCCAGCAGCCAAGATCGGGGGAATCAGCCCCAGCATTTT
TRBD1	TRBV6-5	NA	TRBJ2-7	CASSRRTGESEQYF	TGTGCCAGCAGCCGACGGACAGGGGAAAGCGAGCAGTACTTC
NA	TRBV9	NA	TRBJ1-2	CASSSQLGNYGYTF	TGTGCCAGCAGCTCACAGCTTGGGAACTATGGCTACACCTTC
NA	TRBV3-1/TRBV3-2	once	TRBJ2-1	CASSQEPYRQSYNEQFF	TGTGCCAGCAGCCAAGAACCTTATAGACAGTCCTACAATGAGCAGTTCTTC
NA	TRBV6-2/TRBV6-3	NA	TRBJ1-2	CASSYGAGPWDGYTF	TGTGCCAGCAGTTACGGGGCAGGGCCCTGGGATGGCTACACCTTC
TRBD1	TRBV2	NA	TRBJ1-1	CARHNKGQGSTEAFF	TGTGCCAGACATAACAAAGGACAGGGGTCCACTGAAGCTTTCTTT
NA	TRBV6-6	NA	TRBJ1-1	CASSTFWRGSNTEAFF	TGTGCCAGCAGTACCTTTTGGCGGGGAAGTAACACTGAAGCTTTCTTT
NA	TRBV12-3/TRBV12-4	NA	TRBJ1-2	CASGETGNYGYTF	TGTGCCAGCGGGGAGACAGGCAACTATGGCTACACCTTC
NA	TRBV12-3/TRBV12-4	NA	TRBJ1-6	CASSPQMHSPLHF	TGTGCCAGCAGTCCACAGATGCATTCACCCCTCCACTTT
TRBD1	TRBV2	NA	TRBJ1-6	CASSKQGSNSPLHF	TGTGCCAGCAGCAAACAGGGGTCCAATTCACCCCTCCACTTT
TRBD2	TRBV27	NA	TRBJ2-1	CASRWVGLAGTGSNNNEQFF	TGTGCCAGCAGATGGGTCGGTCTAGCGGGGACTGGGTCCAATAACAATGAGCAGTTCTTC
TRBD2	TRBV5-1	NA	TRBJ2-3	CASSQTRTSGYTDTQYF	TGCGCCAGCAGTCAAACCCGGACTAGCGGATACACAGATACGCAGTATTTT
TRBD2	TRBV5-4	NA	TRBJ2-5	CASSLVSGRTHFGETQYF	TGTGCCAGCAGCTTGGTTAGCGGGCGTACCCATTTTGGGGAGACCCAGTACTTC
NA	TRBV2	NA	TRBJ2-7	CASSVSAAYEQYF	TGTGCCAGCAGTGTTTCTGCAGCCTACGAGCAGTACTTC
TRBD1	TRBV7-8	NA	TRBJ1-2	CASSDTLPGQGFYGYTF	TGTGCCAGCAGCGACACACTCCCGGGACAGGGGTTCTATGGCTACACCTTC
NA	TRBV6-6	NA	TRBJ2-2	CASSYYSYGELFF	TGTGCCAGCAGTTACTACTCATACGGGGAGCTGTTTTTT
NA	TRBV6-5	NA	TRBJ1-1	CASSRTGPGYAFF	TGTGCCAGCAGTCGTACAGGGCCCGGTTATGCTTTCTTT
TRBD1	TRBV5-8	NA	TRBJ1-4	CASSYRTGNEKLFF	TGTGCCAGCAGCTACCGGACAGGAAATGAAAAACTGTTTTTT
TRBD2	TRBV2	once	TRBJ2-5	CASVGLAGAQETQYF	TGTGCCAGCGTAGGACTAGCGGGGGCCCAAGAGACCCAGTACTTC
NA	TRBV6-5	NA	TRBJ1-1	CASRNHRDTNTEAFF	TGTGCCAGCAGAAATCACCGGGACACGAACACTGAAGCTTTCTTT
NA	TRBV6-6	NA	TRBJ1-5	CASSIGAPSNQPQHF	TGTGCCAGCAGCATAGGGGCACCTAGCAATCAGCCCCAGCATTTT
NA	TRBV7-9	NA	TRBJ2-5	CASSLNINQETQYF	TGTGCCAGCAGCCTTAATATAAACCAAGAGACCCAGTACTTC
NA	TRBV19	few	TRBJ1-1	CASKSPWTDTTEAFF	TGTGCCAGTAAGTCACCGTGGACAGACACCACTGAAGCTTTCTTT
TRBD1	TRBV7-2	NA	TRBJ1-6	CASSLTGGVSPLHF	TGTGCCAGCAGCTTAACAGGGGGTGTTTCACCCCTCCACTTT
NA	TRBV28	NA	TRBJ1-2	CASSLTELYGYTF	TGTGCCAGCAGTTTAACCGAGCTCTATGGCTACACCTTC